These T cell receptor beta chains were read from a single sample in a study of tumor-infiltrating lymphocytes in primary liver carcinoma. Each CDR3 protein is one row after TCRdb ran MiXCR on the multiplex PCR reads. Altogether about 180,000 distinct CDR3 sequences are present, about 60% being singletons, with the ten largest covering around three quarters. The sequencing sample was made of peripheral blood. Receptors originate from a man aged 40-50 years with primary liver carcinoma and hepatitis B virus infection. The CDR3 runs from the conserved cysteine through the conserved F or W. The order of the fields is V gene, J gene, clone size, D gene, CDR3 DNA, CDR3 protein. A D gene is named only where the DNA matches it firmly. Where a row states a size, it is once, few, many or the class of an expanded clone; other rows omit it.

v_gene: TRBV6-1
j_gene: TRBJ2-7
abundance: once
d_gene: -
CDR3nt: TGTGCCAGCAGTGCTGCCCCAGCTCTCCCTAGCTGGGTCCGCGAGCAGTACTTC
CDR3aa: CASSAAPALPSWVREQYF

v_gene: TRBV10-3
j_gene: TRBJ2-3
abundance: few
d_gene: -
CDR3nt: TGTGCCATCAGTGAGTCCCCCACAGATACGCAGTATTTT
CDR3aa: CAISESPTDTQYF

v_gene: TRBV12-3/TRBV12-4
j_gene: TRBJ2-5
abundance: -
d_gene: -
CDR3nt: TGTGCCAGCAGTCCCGCGCAGGGGGGAGAGACCCAGTACTTC
CDR3aa: CASSPAQGGETQYF

v_gene: TRBV6-5
j_gene: TRBJ1-5
abundance: few
d_gene: -
CDR3nt: TGTGCCAGCAGTTACTCGAGCAGGGCGAATAGCAATCAGCCCCAGCATTTT
CDR3aa: CASSYSSRANSNQPQHF

v_gene: TRBV6-2/TRBV6-3
j_gene: TRBJ1-2
abundance: -
d_gene: -
CDR3nt: TGTGCCAGCAGTTACCTCCTTGGCTACACCTTC
CDR3aa: CASSYLLGYTF

v_gene: TRBV5-6
j_gene: TRBJ2-1
abundance: many
d_gene: TRBD2
CDR3nt: TGTGCCAGCAGTTCCGGACTAGCGGGGTACAATGAGCAGTTCTTC
CDR3aa: CASSSGLAGYNEQFF

v_gene: TRBV10-3
j_gene: TRBJ1-5
abundance: few
d_gene: TRBD1
CDR3nt: TGTGCCATCAATCCGGACAGGGCCCAGCCCCAGCATTTT
CDR3aa: CAINPDRAQPQHF

v_gene: TRBV29-1
j_gene: TRBJ2-1
abundance: few
d_gene: TRBD2
CDR3nt: TGCAGCGTAACCGGGACTAGCGGGAGGGCCATTTATGAGCAGTTCTTC
CDR3aa: CSVTGTSGRAIYEQFF

v_gene: TRBV29-1
j_gene: TRBJ2-3
abundance: -
d_gene: TRBD1
CDR3nt: TGCAGCGTTGAGGTACAGGGGAGCAGATCGGCAGATATGCAGTATTTT
CDR3aa: CSVEVQGSRSADMQYF

v_gene: TRBV11-2
j_gene: TRBJ2-7
abundance: -
d_gene: -
CDR3nt: TGTGCCAACAGCTTAGAGGGTGGAGCTTCCGCCTACGAGCGGTACTTC
CDR3aa: CANSLEGGASAYERYF

v_gene: TRBV29-1
j_gene: TRBJ1-3
abundance: once
d_gene: -
CDR3nt: TGCAGCGTTTTCAAAACAGGTAGCTCTGGAAACACCATATATTTT
CDR3aa: CSVFKTGSSGNTIYF

v_gene: TRBV30
j_gene: TRBJ1-5
abundance: once
d_gene: TRBD1
CDR3nt: TGTGCCTGGAGTGTGTCAGGGGACAGCAATCAGACCCAGCATTTT
CDR3aa: CAWSVSGDSNQTQHF

v_gene: TRBV14
j_gene: TRBJ2-7
abundance: -
d_gene: -
CDR3nt: TGTGCCAGCAGCCTGGGGACTCTGTACGAGCAGTACTTC
CDR3aa: CASSLGTLYEQYF

v_gene: TRBV5-1
j_gene: TRBJ2-1
abundance: few
d_gene: -
CDR3nt: TGCGCCAGCAGATCCGGGGCGTACAATGAGCAGTTCTTC
CDR3aa: CASRSGAYNEQFF

v_gene: TRBV11-2
j_gene: TRBJ2-5
abundance: -
d_gene: TRBD2
CDR3nt: TGTGCCAGCAGCACTACTATGACTAGCGGGAGTGGAGAGACCCAATACTTC
CDR3aa: CASSTTMTSGSGETQYF

v_gene: TRBV11-2
j_gene: TRBJ2-7
abundance: few
d_gene: -
CDR3nt: TGTGCCAGCAGCCTAGACTTCCAGTGGTTAAATGAGCAGTACTTC
CDR3aa: CASSLDFQWLNEQYF

v_gene: TRBV6-6
j_gene: TRBJ2-1
abundance: -
d_gene: -
CDR3nt: TGTGTCAGCAGTTACGGGGGAGCGCGTAGCTCCTACAATGAGCAGTTCTTC
CDR3aa: CVSSYGGARSSYNEQFF

v_gene: TRBV12-3/TRBV12-4
j_gene: TRBJ2-7
abundance: -
d_gene: TRBD2
CDR3nt: TGTACCAGCAGCACTCGGACTAGTTCCTACGAGCAGTACTTC
CDR3aa: CTSSTRTSSYEQYF

v_gene: TRBV6-6
j_gene: TRBJ2-2
abundance: -
d_gene: -
CDR3nt: TGTGCTAGCAATTACTCAACGAACACCGGGGAGCTGTTTTTT
CDR3aa: CASNYSTNTGELFF

v_gene: TRBV6-1
j_gene: TRBJ2-1
abundance: -
d_gene: -
CDR3nt: TGTGCCACCCCAAGGGACACTGAATACAATGAGCAGTTCTTC
CDR3aa: CATPRDTEYNEQFF

v_gene: TRBV11-2
j_gene: TRBJ1-2
abundance: -
d_gene: -
CDR3nt: TGCGCCAGCAGCTTAGATATACAGGGAGACTATGGCTACACCTTC
CDR3aa: CASSLDIQGDYGYTF

v_gene: TRBV11-2
j_gene: TRBJ2-2
abundance: -
d_gene: -
CDR3nt: TGTGCCAGCAGCGTCATGCAGGGGTGGGGGGAGCTGTTTTTT
CDR3aa: CASSVMQGWGELFF

v_gene: TRBV28
j_gene: TRBJ2-7
abundance: -
d_gene: -
CDR3nt: TGTGCCAGCAGTTTAATCTGGCATGGAAGCTCCTACGAGCAGTACTTC
CDR3aa: CASSLIWHGSSYEQYF

v_gene: TRBV11-2
j_gene: TRBJ1-1
abundance: -
d_gene: -
CDR3nt: TGTGCCAGCTCTTTCGGGATTGAGGCTTTCTTT
CDR3aa: CASSFGIEAFF

v_gene: TRBV29-1
j_gene: TRBJ1-1
abundance: few
d_gene: -
CDR3nt: TGCAGCGTTGAGGGGGCTTTCTTT
CDR3aa: CSVEGAFF

v_gene: TRBV12-3/TRBV12-4
j_gene: TRBJ1-4
abundance: few
d_gene: -
CDR3nt: TGTGCCAGCAGTAGAGGGGGGGCCTCCCTTGAAAAACTGTTTTTT
CDR3aa: CASSRGGASLEKLFF

v_gene: TRBV11-2
j_gene: TRBJ1-2
abundance: -
d_gene: -
CDR3nt: TGTGCCAGCAGCTTAGAGGATGATGGCTACACCTTC
CDR3aa: CASSLEDDGYTF

v_gene: TRBV6-1
j_gene: TRBJ2-7
abundance: -
d_gene: TRBD1
CDR3nt: TGTGCCACCGGACAGGGGGCGGACGGCCACTACGAGCAGTACTTC
CDR3aa: CATGQGADGHYEQYF

v_gene: TRBV7-8
j_gene: TRBJ1-5
abundance: once
d_gene: -
CDR3nt: TGTGCCAGCAGCTTAGGCCAGGGCAATCAGCCCCAGCATTTT
CDR3aa: CASSLGQGNQPQHF

v_gene: TRBV29-1
j_gene: TRBJ2-2
abundance: -
d_gene: -
CDR3nt: TGCAGCGTTGACGGCGGACACCTGAACGCCGGGGAGCTGTTTTTT
CDR3aa: CSVDGGHLNAGELFF

v_gene: TRBV20-1
j_gene: TRBJ1-6
abundance: once
d_gene: -
CDR3nt: TGCAGTGCTAGAGCCGGGGACACTAATTCACCCCTCCACTTT
CDR3aa: CSARAGDTNSPLHF

v_gene: TRBV2
j_gene: TRBJ2-7
abundance: -
d_gene: -
CDR3nt: TGTGCCAGCAGTGAGACATACTACGAGCAGTACTTC
CDR3aa: CASSETYYEQYF

v_gene: TRBV7-8
j_gene: TRBJ2-5
abundance: -
d_gene: -
CDR3nt: TGTGCCAGCAGCTTAAGGCGATGGGAGATTCAAGAGACCCAGTACTTC
CDR3aa: CASSLRRWEIQETQYF

v_gene: TRBV29-1
j_gene: TRBJ1-2
abundance: few
d_gene: TRBD1
CDR3nt: TGCAGCGTTGATAAGGCAGGGGGCTATGGCTACACCTTC
CDR3aa: CSVDKAGGYGYTF

v_gene: TRBV11-2
j_gene: TRBJ2-7
abundance: many
d_gene: -
CDR3nt: TGTGCCAGCAGCTTAGAGTTCGTCCCGACCCCCTCCTACGAGCAGTACTTC
CDR3aa: CASSLEFVPTPSYEQYF

v_gene: TRBV7-8
j_gene: TRBJ2-5
abundance: -
d_gene: -
CDR3nt: TGTGCCAGCAGCTTAGGGGGTATTCGGGAGACCCAGTACTTC
CDR3aa: CASSLGGIRETQYF

v_gene: TRBV5-6
j_gene: TRBJ2-1
abundance: once
d_gene: -
CDR3nt: TGTGCCAGTAGGTTGACAACCAAGAATAGCGGTAACTACAATGAGCAGTTCTTC
CDR3aa: CASRLTTKNSGNYNEQFF

v_gene: TRBV12-3/TRBV12-4
j_gene: TRBJ2-2
abundance: -
d_gene: -
CDR3nt: TGTGCCGGCGGGCCCGGACAGCAGAACACCGGGGAGCTGTTTTTT
CDR3aa: CAGGPGQQNTGELFF

v_gene: TRBV6-5
j_gene: TRBJ1-1
abundance: -
d_gene: -
CDR3nt: TGTGCCAGCAGTTTGAACCCACAGGGGAACACTGAAGCTTTCTTT
CDR3aa: CASSLNPQGNTEAFF

v_gene: TRBV28
j_gene: TRBJ2-3
abundance: -
d_gene: TRBD2
CDR3nt: TGTGCCAGCAGTTCTAGCGGGAGTTCGGATACGCAGTATTTT
CDR3aa: CASSSSGSSDTQYF

v_gene: TRBV11-2
j_gene: TRBJ2-7
abundance: -
d_gene: -
CDR3nt: TGTACCAGCAGCTCAACGATGAGCTCCTACGAGCAGTACTTC
CDR3aa: CTSSSTMSSYEQYF

v_gene: TRBV5-4
j_gene: TRBJ2-7
abundance: few
d_gene: -
CDR3nt: TGTGCTAGCAGCCCCCAAGCGGGCTGGGAGCAGTACTTC
CDR3aa: CASSPQAGWEQYF

v_gene: TRBV29-1
j_gene: TRBJ1-6
abundance: once
d_gene: -
CDR3nt: TGCAGCGTAGCTGAGGATGGCAGGACTAATTCACCCCTCCACTTT
CDR3aa: CSVAEDGRTNSPLHF

v_gene: TRBV7-9
j_gene: TRBJ2-3
abundance: -
d_gene: -
CDR3nt: TGTGCCAGCAGCTTAGTGGAGGGCGAAACGCAGTATTTT
CDR3aa: CASSLVEGETQYF

v_gene: TRBV6-1
j_gene: TRBJ2-7
abundance: -
d_gene: -
CDR3nt: TGTGCCAGCAGTGAATCCTCCCCCTACGAGCAGTACTTC
CDR3aa: CASSESSPYEQYF

v_gene: TRBV6-5
j_gene: TRBJ2-7
abundance: few
d_gene: -
CDR3nt: TGTGCCAGCACATCGGAGTACGAGCAGTACTTC
CDR3aa: CASTSEYEQYF

v_gene: TRBV7-8
j_gene: TRBJ2-1
abundance: few
d_gene: TRBD2
CDR3nt: TGTGCCAGTAGCTGGACTAGCGGGAGAGTAAATGAGCAGTTCTTC
CDR3aa: CASSWTSGRVNEQFF

v_gene: TRBV4-1
j_gene: TRBJ2-7
abundance: -
d_gene: -
CDR3nt: TGCGCCAGCAGCCAGGTCGGCTACGAGAAGTACTTC
CDR3aa: CASSQVGYEKYF

v_gene: TRBV29-1
j_gene: TRBJ1-2
abundance: -
d_gene: -
CDR3nt: TGCAGCGTGGGGACTGGGAATGGCTACACCTTC
CDR3aa: CSVGTGNGYTF